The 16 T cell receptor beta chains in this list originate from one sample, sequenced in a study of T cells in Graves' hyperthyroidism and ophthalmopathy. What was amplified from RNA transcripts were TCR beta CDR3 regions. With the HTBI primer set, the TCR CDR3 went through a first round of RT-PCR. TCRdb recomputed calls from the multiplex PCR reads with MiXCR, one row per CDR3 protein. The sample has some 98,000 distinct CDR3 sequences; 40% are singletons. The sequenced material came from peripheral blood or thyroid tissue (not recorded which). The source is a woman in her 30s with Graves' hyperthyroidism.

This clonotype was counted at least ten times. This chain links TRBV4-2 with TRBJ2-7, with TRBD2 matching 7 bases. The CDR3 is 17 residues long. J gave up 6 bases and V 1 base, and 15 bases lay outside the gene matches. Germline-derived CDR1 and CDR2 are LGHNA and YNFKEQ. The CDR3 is CASSQGDPFGRECEQYF. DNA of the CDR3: TGTGCCAGCAGCCAAGGGGATCCCTTTGGGCGGGAGTGCGAGCAGTACTTC.

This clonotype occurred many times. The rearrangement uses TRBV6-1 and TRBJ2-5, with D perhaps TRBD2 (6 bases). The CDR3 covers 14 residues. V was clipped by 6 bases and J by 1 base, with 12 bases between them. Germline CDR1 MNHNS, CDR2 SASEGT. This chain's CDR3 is CASRRDHSQETQYF. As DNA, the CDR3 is TGTGCCAGCAGGCGGGATCATTCCCAAGAGACCCAGTACTTC.

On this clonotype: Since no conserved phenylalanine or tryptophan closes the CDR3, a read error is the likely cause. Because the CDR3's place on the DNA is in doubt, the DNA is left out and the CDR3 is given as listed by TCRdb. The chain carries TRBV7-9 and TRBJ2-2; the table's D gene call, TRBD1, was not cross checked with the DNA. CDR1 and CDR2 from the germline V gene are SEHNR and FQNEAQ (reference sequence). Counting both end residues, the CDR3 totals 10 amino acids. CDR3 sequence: CASSYRSGGV.

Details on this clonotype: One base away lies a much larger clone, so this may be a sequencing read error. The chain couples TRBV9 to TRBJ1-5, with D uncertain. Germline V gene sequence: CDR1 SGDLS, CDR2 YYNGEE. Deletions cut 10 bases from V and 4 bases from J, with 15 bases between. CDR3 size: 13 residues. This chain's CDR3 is CAGSRTKNQPQHF. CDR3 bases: TGTGCCGGCTCACGTACCAAGAATCAGCCCCAGCATTTT.

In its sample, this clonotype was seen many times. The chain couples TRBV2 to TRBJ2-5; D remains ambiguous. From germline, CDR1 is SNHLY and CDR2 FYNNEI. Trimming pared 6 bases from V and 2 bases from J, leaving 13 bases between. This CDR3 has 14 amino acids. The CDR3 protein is CASRASQPQETQYF. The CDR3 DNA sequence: TGTGCCAGCAGGGCGTCGCAGCCTCAAGAGACCCAGTACTTC.

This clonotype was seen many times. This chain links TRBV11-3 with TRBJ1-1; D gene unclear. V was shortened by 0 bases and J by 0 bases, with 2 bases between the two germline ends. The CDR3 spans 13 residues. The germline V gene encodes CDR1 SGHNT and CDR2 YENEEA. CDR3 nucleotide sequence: TGTGCCAGCAGCTTAGAGATGAACACTGAAGCTTTCTTT. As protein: CASSLEMNTEAFF.

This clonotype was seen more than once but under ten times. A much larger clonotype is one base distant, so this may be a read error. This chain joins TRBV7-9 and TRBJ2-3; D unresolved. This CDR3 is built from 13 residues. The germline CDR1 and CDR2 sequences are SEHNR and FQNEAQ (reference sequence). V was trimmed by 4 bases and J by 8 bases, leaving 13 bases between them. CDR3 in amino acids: CASSSLHAGTQYF. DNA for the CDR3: TGTGCCAGCAGCTCCCTGCACGCAGGTACGCAGTATTTT. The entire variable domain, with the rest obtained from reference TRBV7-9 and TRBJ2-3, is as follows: DTGVSQNPRHKITKRGQNVTFRCDPISEHNRLYWYRQTLGQGPEFLTYFQNEAQLEKSRLLSDRFSAERPKGSFSTLEIQRTEQGDSAMYLCASSSLHAGTQYFGPGTRLTVL.

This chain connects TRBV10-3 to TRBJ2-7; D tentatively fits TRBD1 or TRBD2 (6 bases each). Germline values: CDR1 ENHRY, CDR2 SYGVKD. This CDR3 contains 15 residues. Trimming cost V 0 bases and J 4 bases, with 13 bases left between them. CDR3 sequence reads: CAISESEEGGYEQYF. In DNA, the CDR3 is TGTGCCATCAGTGAGTCGGAGGAGGGGGGATACGAGCAGTACTTC.

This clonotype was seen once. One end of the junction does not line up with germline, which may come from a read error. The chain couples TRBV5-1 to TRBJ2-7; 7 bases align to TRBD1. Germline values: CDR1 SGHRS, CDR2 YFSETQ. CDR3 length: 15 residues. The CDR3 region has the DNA TGCGCTAGCAGCCCCTGGACAGGCTCTACCTACGAGCACTACTTC. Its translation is CASSPWTGSTYEHYF.

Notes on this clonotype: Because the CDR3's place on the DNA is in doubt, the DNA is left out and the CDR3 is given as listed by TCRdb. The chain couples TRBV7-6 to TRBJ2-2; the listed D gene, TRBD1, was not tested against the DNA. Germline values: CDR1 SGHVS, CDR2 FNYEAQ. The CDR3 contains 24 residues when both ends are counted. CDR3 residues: CASSLGPGPLRGEQYFGPGGELFF.

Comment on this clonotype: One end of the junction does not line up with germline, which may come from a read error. The CDR3 nucleotides read TGTGCCAGCAGCCGACAGGGCCACAATCAACCCCAGCATTTT. Protein: CASSRQGHNQPQHF. V gene TRBV2 combines with J gene TRBJ1-5; 7 bases align to TRBD1. Per the germline V gene, CDR1 is SNHLY and CDR2 is FYNNEI. This CDR3 spans 14 amino acids.

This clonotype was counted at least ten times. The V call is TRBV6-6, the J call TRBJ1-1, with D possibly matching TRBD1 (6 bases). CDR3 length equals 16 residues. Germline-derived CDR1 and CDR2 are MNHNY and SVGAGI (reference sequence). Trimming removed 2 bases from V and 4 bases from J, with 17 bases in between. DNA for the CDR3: TGTGCCAGCAGTTACCTAGGGGGGGGCGGGGGCACTGAAGCTTTCTTT. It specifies CASSYLGGGGGTEAFF.

CDR3 DNA: TGTGCCAGCCTCCCGGCAGGGGGTAGCCTGTGGAGCAATCAGCCCCAGCATTTT. Its translation is CASLPAGGSLWSNQPQHF. This chain links TRBV6-1 with TRBJ1-5, with 7 bases matching TRBD1. The ends lost 8 bases at V and 1 base at J; junction bases unmatched: 17. The CDR3 contains 18 residues. Germline lookup yields CDR1 MNHNS and CDR2 SASEGT.

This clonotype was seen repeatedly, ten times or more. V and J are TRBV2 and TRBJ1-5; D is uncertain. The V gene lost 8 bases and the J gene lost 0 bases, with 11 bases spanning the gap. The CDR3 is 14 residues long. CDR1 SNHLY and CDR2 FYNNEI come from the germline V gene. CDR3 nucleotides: TGTGCCAGCGGCGACAAGGATAGCAATCAGCCCCAGCATTTT. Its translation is CASGDKDSNQPQHF.

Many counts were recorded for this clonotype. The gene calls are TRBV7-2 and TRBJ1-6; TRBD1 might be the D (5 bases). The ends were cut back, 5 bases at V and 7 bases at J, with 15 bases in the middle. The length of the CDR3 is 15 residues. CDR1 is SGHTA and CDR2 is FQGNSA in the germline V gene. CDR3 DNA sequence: TGTGCCAGCAGCCCTGAGGACGGGGGAAATTCACCCCTCCACTTT. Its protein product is CASSPEDGGNSPLHF.

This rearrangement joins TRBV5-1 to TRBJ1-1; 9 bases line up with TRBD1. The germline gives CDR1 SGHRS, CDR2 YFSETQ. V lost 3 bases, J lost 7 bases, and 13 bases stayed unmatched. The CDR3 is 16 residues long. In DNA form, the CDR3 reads TGCGCCAGCAGCTCACGACAGGGGGACCAACGAGGTGAAGCTTTCTTT. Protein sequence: CASSSRQGDQRGEAFF.